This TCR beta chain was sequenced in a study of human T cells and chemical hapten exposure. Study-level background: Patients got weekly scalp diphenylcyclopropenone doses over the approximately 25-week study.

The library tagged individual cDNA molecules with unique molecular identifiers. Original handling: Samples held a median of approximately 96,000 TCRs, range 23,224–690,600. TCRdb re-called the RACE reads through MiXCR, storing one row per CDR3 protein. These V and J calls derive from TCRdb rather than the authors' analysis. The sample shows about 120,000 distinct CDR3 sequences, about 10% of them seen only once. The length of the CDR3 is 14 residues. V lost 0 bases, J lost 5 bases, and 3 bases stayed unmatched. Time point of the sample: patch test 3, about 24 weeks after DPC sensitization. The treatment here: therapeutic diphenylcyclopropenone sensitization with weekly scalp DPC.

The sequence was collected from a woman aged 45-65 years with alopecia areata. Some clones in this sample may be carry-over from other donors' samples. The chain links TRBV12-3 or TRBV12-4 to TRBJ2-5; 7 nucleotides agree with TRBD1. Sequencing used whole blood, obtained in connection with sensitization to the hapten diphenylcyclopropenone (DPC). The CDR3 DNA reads TGTGCCAGCAGTTTAGCAGACAGGGAGGAGACCCAGTACTTC. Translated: CASSLADREETQYF.